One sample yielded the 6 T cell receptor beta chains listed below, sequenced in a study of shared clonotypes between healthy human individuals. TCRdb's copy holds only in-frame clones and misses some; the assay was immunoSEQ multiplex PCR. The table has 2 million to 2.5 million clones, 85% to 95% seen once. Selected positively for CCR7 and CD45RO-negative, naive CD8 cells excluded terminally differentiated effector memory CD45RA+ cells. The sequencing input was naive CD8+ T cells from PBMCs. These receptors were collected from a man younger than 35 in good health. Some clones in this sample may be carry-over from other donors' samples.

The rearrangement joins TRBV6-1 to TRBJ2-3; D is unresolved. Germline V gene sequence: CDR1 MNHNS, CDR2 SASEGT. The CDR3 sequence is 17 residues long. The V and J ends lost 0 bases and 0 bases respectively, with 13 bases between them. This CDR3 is CASSEAIPLISTDTQYF. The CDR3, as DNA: TGTGCCAGCAGTGAAGCAATACCGCTGATAAGCACAGATACGCAGTATTTT.

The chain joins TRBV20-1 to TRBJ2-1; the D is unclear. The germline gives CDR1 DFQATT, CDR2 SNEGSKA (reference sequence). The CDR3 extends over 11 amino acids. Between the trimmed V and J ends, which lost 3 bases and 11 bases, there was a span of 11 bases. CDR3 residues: CSASAGPQQFF. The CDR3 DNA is TGCAGTGCTAGTGCTGGGCCTCAGCAGTTCTTC.

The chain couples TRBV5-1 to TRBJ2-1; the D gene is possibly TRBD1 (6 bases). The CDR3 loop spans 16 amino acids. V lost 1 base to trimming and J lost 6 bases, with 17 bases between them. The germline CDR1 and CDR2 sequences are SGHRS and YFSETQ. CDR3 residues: CASSLPSTGLGNEQFF. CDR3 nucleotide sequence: TGCGCCAGCAGCTTGCCTAGCACAGGGTTAGGCAATGAGCAGTTCTTC.

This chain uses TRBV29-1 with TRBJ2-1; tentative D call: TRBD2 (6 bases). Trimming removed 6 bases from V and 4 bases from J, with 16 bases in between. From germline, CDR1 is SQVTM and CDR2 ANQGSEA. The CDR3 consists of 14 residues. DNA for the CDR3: TGCAGCGTCATTGTAGACGGGAGTTACAATGAGCAGTTCTTC. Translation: CSVIVDGSYNEQFF.

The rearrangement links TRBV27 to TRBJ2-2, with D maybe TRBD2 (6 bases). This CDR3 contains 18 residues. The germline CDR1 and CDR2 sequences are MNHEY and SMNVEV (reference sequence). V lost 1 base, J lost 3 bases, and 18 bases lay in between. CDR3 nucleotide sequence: TGTGCCAGCAGTTTATTTTTAGGAGGGGCTGCGGACACCGGGGAGCTGTTTTTT. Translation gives CASSLFLGGAADTGELFF.

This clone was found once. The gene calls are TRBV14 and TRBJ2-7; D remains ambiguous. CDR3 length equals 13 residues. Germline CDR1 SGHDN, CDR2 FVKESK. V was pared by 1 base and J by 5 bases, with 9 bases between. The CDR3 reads CASSQAPSDEQYF. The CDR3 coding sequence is TGTGCCAGCAGCCAAGCTCCTTCCGACGAGCAGTACTTC.